The clone carrying this TCR beta chain was seen ten or more times. These data are taken from a study of T cells in Graves' hyperthyroidism and ophthalmopathy. Researchers amplified the TCR beta CDR3 regions from RNA transcripts. HTBI primers were used for first-round RT-PCR of the TCR CDR3. One entry per CDR3 protein, called by TCRdb with MiXCR from the multiplex PCR reads. The sample consists of approximately 690,000 distinct CDR3 sequences, roughly 15% of them appearing once. Germline CDR1 and CDR2: SGDLS and YYNGEE. This CDR3 has 14 amino acids. V was clipped by 4 bases and J by 4 bases, with 14 bases between them.

V usage is TRBV9 and J usage is TRBJ2-5, with a weak D call TRBD1 (6 bases). This receptor was identified in a woman in her forties or fifties with Graves' ophthalmopathy. The sample consisted of blood. Here the CDR3 reads CASSRTAQAETQYF. The CDR3 DNA follows: TGTGCCAGCAGCCGGACAGCCCAAGCAGAGACCCAGTACTTC.